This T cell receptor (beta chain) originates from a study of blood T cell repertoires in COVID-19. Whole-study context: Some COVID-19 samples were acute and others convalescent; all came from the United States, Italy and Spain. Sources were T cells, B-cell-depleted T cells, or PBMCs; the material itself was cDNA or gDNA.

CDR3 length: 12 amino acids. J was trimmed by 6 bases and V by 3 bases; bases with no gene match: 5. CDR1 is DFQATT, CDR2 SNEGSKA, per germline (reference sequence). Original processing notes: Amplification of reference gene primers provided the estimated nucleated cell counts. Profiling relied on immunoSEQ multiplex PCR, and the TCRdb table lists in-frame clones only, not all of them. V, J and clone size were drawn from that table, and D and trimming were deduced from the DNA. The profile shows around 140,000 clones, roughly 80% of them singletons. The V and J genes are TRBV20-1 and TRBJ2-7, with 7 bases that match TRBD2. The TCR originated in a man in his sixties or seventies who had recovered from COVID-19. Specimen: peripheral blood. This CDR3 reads CSASATSFEQYF. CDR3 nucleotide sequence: TGCAGTGCTAGTGCGACTAGCTTCGAGCAGTACTTC.